This T cell receptor (beta chain) came from a study of T cell clonotyping in hematopoietic cell transplantation. Looking at the study overall: Pretransplant recipient samples were taken after cytoreduction.

Method: immunoSEQ multiplex PCR; TCRdb's copy keeps in-frame clones and lacks some. Here the sample spans about 76,000 clones, 90% to 97% being singletons. The CDR3 is made up of 13 amino acids. Germline-derived CDR1 and CDR2 are MNHNS and SASEGT. The V gene end was trimmed by 8 bases and the J gene end by 3 bases; junction bases not matched to a gene: 7. Study-level points and caveats: After transplant, recipient diversity fell while pathologically expanded clonotypes grew through day 180. Higher Inverse Simpson Index values in graft donor and pretransplant recipient predicted broader posttransplant TCR diversity. No sorting was done, leaving CD4 and CD8 contributions mixed.

On this clone: The antigen remains undetermined.

Time point specified: recipient sample about 28 days before transplant, after cytoreduction. This material consisted of peripheral blood mononuclear cells, taken before stem cell transplant. This chain joins TRBV6-1 and TRBJ2-7; TRBD1 agrees at 7 bases. The TCR was taken from a woman aged 50 to 60 with acute myeloid leukemia. Some clones in this sample may be carry-over from other donors' samples. This CDR3 reads CASRRQGHYEQYF. CDR3 bases: TGTGCCAGCCGACGACAGGGTCACTACGAGCAGTACTTC.